The clone carrying this TCR beta chain was seen only once. Its target is not known. This entry is derived from a study of vaccination and CD4 T cells after COVID-19. Study as a whole: Recovered patients in the cohort numbered six men and four women, two of them Hispanic.

Described treatment: approximately 10-day PBMC culture with coronavirus spike peptide pools or control peptides (ViraFEST assay). The Oncomine TCR Beta short-read assay sequenced DNA from cultured CD4+ T cells. TCRdb re-called the PCR reads through MiXCR, storing one row per CDR3 protein. The sample consists of roughly 10,000 distinct CDR3 sequences, around 50% of them appearing once. CDR3 length equals 15 residues. Germline CDR1 reads WNHNN; CDR2 reads SYGVQD (reference sequence). V lost 3 bases, J lost 0 bases, and 2 bases stayed unmatched. Input material: CD4+ T cells from blood, cultured in vitro. The origin of this receptor is a human donor who had recovered from COVID-19. The V and J genes are TRBV10-1 and TRBJ2-1, with 7 bases identical to TRBD2. The CDR3 DNA follows: TGCGCCAGCAGTGAAGGCGGGAGCTCCTACAATGAGCAGTTCTTC. Its translation is CASSEGGSSYNEQFF.